This TCR beta chain derives from a study of T cells in Graves' hyperthyroidism and ophthalmopathy. Overall study: Peripheral blood sampling occurred at initial diagnosis, before any treatment.

The table lists this clonotype with a few counts. The junction differs from germline at one of its ends, possibly a read error. This CDR3 is built from 12 residues. Germline-derived CDR1 and CDR2 are MNHNS and SASEGT. In patients aged 18 to 65, hyperthyroidism was newly diagnosed, with duration under 2 months. RNA transcripts gave rise to amplified TCR beta CDR3 regions. Using the HTBI primer set, a first-round RT-PCR was run on the TCR CDR3. From the multiplex PCR reads, TCRdb called clonotypes with MiXCR, one entry per CDR3 protein. The repertoire consists of approximately 430,000 distinct CDR3 sequences, with less than 20% occurring once and the leading ten covering almost 8%.

Sequencing was carried out using blood. The rearrangement joins TRBV6-1 to TRBJ1-2; no clear D. The clonotype originates from a woman between 18 and 30 years old with Graves' hyperthyroidism. The CDR3 region has the DNA TGTGCCAGCAGTGAAGGAGCTTATCGTGGCGCCTTC. Its protein product is CASSEGAYRGAF.